This TCR beta chain was retrieved from a study of shared clonotypes between healthy human individuals. General study points: In having few donors, the study represented limited genetic and exposure-history diversity.

Samples left unsorted employed some 100 million PBMCs for genomic DNA. Genomic DNA from each subset was divided evenly over several immunoSEQ plates. Original processing methods: ImmunoSEQ output held junction-only sequences without quality scores, so filtering differed. Clones were read by immunoSEQ multiplex PCR, and TCRdb kept only the in-frame ones, dropping some. Clone size and the V and J calls come from that table; the DNA yielded D and trimming. The table lists around 500,000 clones, over 65% of them singletons, with roughly 13% in the top ten. A note on this clone: Its antigen remains unknown.

The TCR originated in a woman aged 40 to 50 in good health. Some clones in this sample may be carry-over from other donors' samples. The sequencing input was PBMCs.

This CDR3 reads CASSAPGLAATGELFF. CDR3 DNA: TGTGCCAGCAGCGCGCCGGGACTAGCGGCAACCGGGGAGCTGTTTTTT. The chain carries TRBV9 and TRBJ2-2; 11 positions match TRBD2. With V trimmed by 3 bases and J by 5 bases, 6 bases remained unmatched. Germline V gene sequence: CDR1 SGDLS, CDR2 YYNGEE. The CDR3 is made up of 16 amino acids. The full variable domain, completed using reference TRBV9 and TRBJ2-2, is DSGVTQTPKHLITATGQRVTLRCSPRSGDLSVYWYQQSLDQGLQFLIQYYNGEERAKGNILERFSAQQFPDLHSELNLSSLELGDSALYFCASSAPGLAATGELFFGEGSRLTVL.